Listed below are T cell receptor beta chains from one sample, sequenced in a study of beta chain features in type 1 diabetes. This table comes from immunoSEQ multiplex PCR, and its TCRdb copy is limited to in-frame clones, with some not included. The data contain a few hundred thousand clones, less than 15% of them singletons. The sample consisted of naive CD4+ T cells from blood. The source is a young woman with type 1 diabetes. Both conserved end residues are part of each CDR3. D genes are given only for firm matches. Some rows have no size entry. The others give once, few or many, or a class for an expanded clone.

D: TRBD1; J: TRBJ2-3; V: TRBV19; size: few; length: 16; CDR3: CAVRDRGLVGTDTQYF; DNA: TGTGCCGTCCGGGACAGGGGCTTGGTCGGCACAGATACGCAGTATTTT
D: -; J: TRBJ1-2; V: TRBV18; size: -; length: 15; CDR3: CASSQGQDSMDGYTF; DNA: TGTGCCAGCTCCCAGGGCCAAGATAGCATGGATGGCTACACCTTC
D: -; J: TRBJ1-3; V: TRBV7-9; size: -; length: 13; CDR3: CASSLSGRNTIYF; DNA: TGTGCCAGCAGCCTCTCAGGGAGAAACACCATATATTTT
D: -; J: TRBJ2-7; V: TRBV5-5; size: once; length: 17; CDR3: CASSPQLPHSGSYEQYF; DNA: TGTGCCAGCAGTCCACAGCTACCCCATAGCGGTTCCTACGAGCAGTACTTC
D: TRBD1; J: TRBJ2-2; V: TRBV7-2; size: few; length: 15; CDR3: CASSFWQGATGELFF; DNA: TGTGCCAGCAGCTTTTGGCAGGGGGCGACCGGGGAGCTGTTTTTT
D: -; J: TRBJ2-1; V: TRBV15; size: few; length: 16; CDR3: CATSRDPSASYNEQFF; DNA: TGTGCCACCAGCAGAGACCCTAGCGCCTCCTACAATGAGCAGTTCTTC
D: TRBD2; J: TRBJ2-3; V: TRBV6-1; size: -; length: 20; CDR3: CASSVTSGRAGRSSTDTQYF; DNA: TGTGCCAGCAGTGTTACTAGCGGGAGGGCCGGTCGCTCGAGCACAGATACGCAGTATTTT
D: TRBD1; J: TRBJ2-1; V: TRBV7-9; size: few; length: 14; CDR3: CASSPRDSYNEQFF; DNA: TGTGCCAGCAGCCCAAGGGACAGCTACAATGAGCAGTTCTTC
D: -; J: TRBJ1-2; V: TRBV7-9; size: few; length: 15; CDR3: CASSLGTEPNYGYTF; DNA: TGTGCCAGCAGCTTAGGGACAGAGCCTAACTATGGCTACACCTTC
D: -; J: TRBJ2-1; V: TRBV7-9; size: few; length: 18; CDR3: CASRRTGGETSGRNEQFF; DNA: TGTGCCAGCAGGCGGACAGGGGGCGAGACTAGCGGGAGAAATGAGCAGTTCTTC
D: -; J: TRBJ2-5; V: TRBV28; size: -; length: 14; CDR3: CASSTDRNSETQYF; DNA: TGTGCCAGCAGTACAGACAGGAATTCGGAGACCCAGTACTTC
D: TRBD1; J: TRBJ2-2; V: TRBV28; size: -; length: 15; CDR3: CASSLWGQGTGELFF; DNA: TGTGCCAGCAGTTTGTGGGGACAGGGCACCGGGGAGCTGTTTTTT
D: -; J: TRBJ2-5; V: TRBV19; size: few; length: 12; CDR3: CASSISQGTQYF; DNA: TGTGCCAGTAGTATTTCCCAGGGGACCCAGTACTTC
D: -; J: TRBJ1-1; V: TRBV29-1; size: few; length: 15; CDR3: CSVDGRDTMNTEAFF; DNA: TGCAGCGTTGACGGTCGGGACACCATGAACACTGAAGCTTTCTTT
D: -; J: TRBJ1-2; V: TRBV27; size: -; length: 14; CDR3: CASKQRDNTGSYTF; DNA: TGTGCCAGCAAACAGCGGGACAACACGGGGAGCTACACCTTC
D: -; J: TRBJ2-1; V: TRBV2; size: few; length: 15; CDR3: CASSERLSSYNEQFF; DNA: TGTGCCAGCAGTGAACGACTGAGCTCCTACAATGAGCAGTTCTTC
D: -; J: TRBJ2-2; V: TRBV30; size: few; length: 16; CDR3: CAWTEGPRANTGELFF; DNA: TGTGCCTGGACCGAAGGGCCCAGGGCGAACACCGGGGAGCTGTTTTTT
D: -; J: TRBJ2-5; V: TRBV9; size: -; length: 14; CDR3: CASSVGVSGETQYF; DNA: TGTGCCAGCAGCGTAGGGGTTAGCGGAGAGACCCAGTACTTC
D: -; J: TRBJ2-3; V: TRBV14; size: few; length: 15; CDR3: CASSLNRDTTDTQYF; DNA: TGTGCCAGCAGCCTGAACAGGGACACCACAGATACGCAGTATTTT
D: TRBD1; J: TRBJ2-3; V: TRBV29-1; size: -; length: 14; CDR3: CSGKDRDGTDTQYF; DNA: TGCAGCGGGAAGGACAGGGATGGCACAGATACGCAGTATTTT
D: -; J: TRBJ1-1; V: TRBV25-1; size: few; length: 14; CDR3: CASSVVDSNTEAFF; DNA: TGTGCCAGCAGTGTCGTGGACTCGAACACTGAAGCTTTCTTT
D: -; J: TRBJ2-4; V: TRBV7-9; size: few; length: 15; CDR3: CASSLAGASGDIQYF; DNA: TGTGCCAGCAGCTTAGCGGGGGCCTCTGGAGACATTCAGTACTTC
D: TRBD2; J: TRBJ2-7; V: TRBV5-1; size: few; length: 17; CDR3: CASRQGLAGSIRYEQYF; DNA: TGCGCCAGCCGCCAAGGACTAGCGGGATCGATCCGCTACGAGCAGTACTTC
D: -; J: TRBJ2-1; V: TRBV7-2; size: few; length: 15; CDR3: CASSVTGSSYNEQFF; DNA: TGTGCCAGCAGCGTCACAGGGAGCTCCTACAATGAGCAGTTCTTC